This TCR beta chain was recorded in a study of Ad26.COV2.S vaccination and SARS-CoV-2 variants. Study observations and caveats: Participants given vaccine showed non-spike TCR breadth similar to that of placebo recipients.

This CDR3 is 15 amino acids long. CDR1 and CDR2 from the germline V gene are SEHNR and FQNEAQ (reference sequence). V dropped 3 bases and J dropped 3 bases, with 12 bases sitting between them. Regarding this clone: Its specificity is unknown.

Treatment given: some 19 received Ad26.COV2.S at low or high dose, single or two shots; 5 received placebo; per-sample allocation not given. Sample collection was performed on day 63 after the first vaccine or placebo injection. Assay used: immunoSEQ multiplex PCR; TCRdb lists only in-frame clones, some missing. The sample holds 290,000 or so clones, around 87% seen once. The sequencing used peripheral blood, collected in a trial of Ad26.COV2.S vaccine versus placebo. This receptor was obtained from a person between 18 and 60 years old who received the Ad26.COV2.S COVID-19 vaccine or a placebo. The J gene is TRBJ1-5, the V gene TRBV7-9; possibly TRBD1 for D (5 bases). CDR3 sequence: CASSLTDRDNQPQHF. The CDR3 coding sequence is TGTGCCAGCAGCTTGACCGACAGAGACAATCAGCCCCAGCATTTT.